This TCR beta chain was recorded in a study of T cell responses to AZD1222 COVID-19 vaccine. Broader study findings: Baseline seropositivity characterized only a handful of AZD1222 recipients. CD4 TCRs linked to vaccination spanned spike, dominating at 160-218 and 743-854.

This table comes from immunoSEQ multiplex PCR, and its TCRdb copy is limited to in-frame clones, with some not included. This sample carries roughly 130,000 clones, 91% of them seen once, and the ten largest clones take approximately 3%. As for this clone: No antigen is known for it.

The material was peripheral blood, obtained on day 0 of AZD1222 vaccination. This receptor was identified in an adult in good health.

The CDR3 DNA is TGTGCCAGCAGCACTTCAGCGGGGAACGGAGCTTTCTTT. This gives the protein CASSTSAGNGAFF. The chain carries TRBV27 and TRBJ1-1, with D unclear. The CDR3 has 13 residues. V was trimmed by 6 bases and J by 10 bases, leaving 18 bases between them. Germline CDR1 and CDR2: MNHEY and SMNVEV (reference sequence).